The rows below give T cell receptor beta chains drawn from one sample of a study of blood T cell repertoires in COVID-19. Clones were read by immunoSEQ multiplex PCR, and TCRdb kept only the in-frame ones, dropping some. This table holds some 140,000 clones, around 89% found once. The sample consisted of peripheral blood. Receptors originate from a man aged 45-65 years with active or convalescent COVID-19. CDR3s include the opening cysteine and the closing phenylalanine or tryptophan. D genes are given only for firm matches. Expanded clones get a size class; other rows say once, few or many, or leave the size out.

d_call j_call clone_size v_call cdr3_nt cdr3_aa
TRBD1 TRBJ2-1 . TRBV19 TGTGCCAGTACTCCGGGACAGGGGTACAATGAGCAGTTCTTC CASTPGQGYNEQFF
TRBD2 TRBJ2-7 few TRBV19 TGTGCCAGTAATAATAGCGGGACTCACACTTGTTACGAGCAGTACTTC CASNNSGTHTCYEQYF
TRBD1 TRBJ2-2 . TRBV4-1 TGCGCCAGCAGCCAAGATCGGTCCGGACAGGGTCGTGGGGAGCTGTTTTTT CASSQDRSGQGRGELFF
TRBD1 TRBJ1-1 . TRBV6-6 TGTGCCAGCACATTACAGGGGAGCACTGAAGCTTTCTTT CASTLQGSTEAFF
TRBD1 TRBJ2-5 . TRBV18 TGTGCCAGCTCACCACGGAGGAACAGGGGGCGCCAAGAGACCCAGTACTTC CASSPRRNRGRQETQYF
TRBD1 TRBJ1-2 . TRBV6-5 TGTGCCAGCAGTTTCGACGACAGGGTGGGTGGCTACACCTTC CASSFDDRVGGYTF
TRBD2 TRBJ2-7 . TRBV5-1 TGCGCCAGCAGCCGAGCGGGAAGCTCCTACGAGCAGTACTTC CASSRAGSSYEQYF
. TRBJ2-3 . TRBV19 TGTGCCAGTAGTATAAGAGGAGCAGGGGTCTCTAGCACAGATACGCAGTATTTT CASSIRGAGVSSTDTQYF
. TRBJ1-2 . TRBV10-3 TGTGCCATCAGTGAGCTGGACAGTTTCAATGGCTACACCTTC CAISELDSFNGYTF
TRBD2 TRBJ2-7 . TRBV28 TGTGCCCACGGGGCTAGCGGAACCTACGAGCAGTACTTC CAHGASGTYEQYF
. TRBJ1-4 . TRBV19 TGTGCCAGTAGTATTTACCAGGAAAAACTGTTTTTT CASSIYQEKLFF
. TRBJ2-1 . TRBV6-2/TRBV6-3 TGTGCCAGCAGTTTCCCGGGTCGTGGGGCGTTCTTC CASSFPGRGAFF
. TRBJ1-5 . TRBV5-1 TGCGCCAGCAGGCCGACAGGAAATAGCAATCAGCCCCAGCATTTT CASRPTGNSNQPQHF
TRBD1 TRBJ1-4 few TRBV18 TGTGCCAGCTCACTCACAGGGGGAAGAACTAATGAAAAACTGTTTTTT CASSLTGGRTNEKLFF